What follows are 2 T cell receptor beta chains derived from one specimen sequenced in a study of cytomegalovirus exposure and HLA in healthy donors. It was with 60 Vbeta and 13 Jbeta primers that the PCR ran. The assay was immunoSEQ multiplex PCR, and TCRdb's table has in-frame clones only and misses some. The sample yields more than 80,000 clones, roughly 71% seen once. The material sequenced was PBMCs. These receptors originate from a male donor in good health and CMV-seropositive.

V and J are TRBV25-1 and TRBJ2-1; 7 nucleotides match TRBD2. The CDR3 extends over 15 amino acids. V shed 0 bases and J 8 bases; nucleotides not matched to a gene: 7. Looked up from germline, CDR1 is MGHDK and CDR2 is SYGVNS. As DNA, the CDR3 is TGTGCCAGCAGTGAATATCGGCGGGGGAGGCATGAGCAGTTCTTC. It translates to CASSEYRRGRHEQFF.

This clone showed up just a few times. The rearrangement uses TRBV7-2 and TRBJ2-7; 8 bases are shared with TRBD2. This CDR3 region has 14 residues. CDR1 and CDR2 from the germline V gene are SGHTA and FQGNSA. Losses at the gene ends were 1 base for V and 2 bases for J; bases not matched to a gene: 1. CDR3 bases: TGTGCCAGCAGCTTAGGAGCGGGAGCCTACGAGCAGTACTTC. Its protein is CASSLGAGAYEQYF.